Reported below is one TCR beta chain. Antigen: not known. The conserved phenylalanine or tryptophan normally closing the CDR3 is absent here, so this likely arose from a read error. This sample is drawn from a study of T cell repertoires in cytomegalovirus infection. Background on the study: Matching HLA type and CMV infection were both indicated by public TCR beta signatures.

Study observations and caveats: In two of eight donors, the top clonotype was HLA-C-restricted CMV-specific. Of the TCR beta families, the public ones yielded a cumulative frequency that identified carriers of CMV plus the relevant HLA.

The CDR3 loop spans 13 amino acids. Looked up from germline, CDR1 is LGHNA and CDR2 is YNFKEQ. The V and J ends lost 3 bases and 5 bases respectively, with 8 bases between them. TCRdb re-called the reads with MiXCR, one entry per CDR3 protein. The repertoire holds a few hundred thousand distinct CDR3 sequences, with 15% to 20% as singletons. Sequencing was carried out using PBMCs. The source of this sequence is a human donor in good health (CMV status not recorded). Some clones in this sample may be carry-over from other donors' samples. V gene TRBV4-2 combines with J gene TRBJ2-1; D gene uncertain. The chain's CDR3 is CASSQAGHNEQFS. CDR3 in DNA: TGTGCCAGCAGCCAGGCAGGTCACAATGAGCAGTTCTCC.